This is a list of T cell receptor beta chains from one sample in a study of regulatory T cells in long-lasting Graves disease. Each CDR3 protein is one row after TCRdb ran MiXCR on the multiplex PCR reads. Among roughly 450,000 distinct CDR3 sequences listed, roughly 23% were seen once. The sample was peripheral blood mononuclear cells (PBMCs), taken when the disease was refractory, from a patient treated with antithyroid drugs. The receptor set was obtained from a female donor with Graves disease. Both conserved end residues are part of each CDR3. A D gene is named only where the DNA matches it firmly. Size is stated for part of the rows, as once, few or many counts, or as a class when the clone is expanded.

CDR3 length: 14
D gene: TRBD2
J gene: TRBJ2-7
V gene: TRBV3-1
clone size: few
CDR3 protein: CASSQGTRAYEQYF
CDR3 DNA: TGTGCCAGCAGCCAAGGGACTAGGGCCTACGAGCAGTACTTC

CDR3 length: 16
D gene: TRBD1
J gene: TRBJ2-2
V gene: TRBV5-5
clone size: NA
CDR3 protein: CASSLVATGWAGELFF
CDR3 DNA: TGTGCCAGCAGCTTGGTGGCGACAGGGTGGGCCGGGGAGCTGTTTTTT

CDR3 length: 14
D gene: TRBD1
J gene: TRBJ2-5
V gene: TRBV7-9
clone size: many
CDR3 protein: CAYSPGQLQETQYF
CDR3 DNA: TGTGCCTACAGTCCGGGACAGCTTCAAGAGACCCAGTACTTC

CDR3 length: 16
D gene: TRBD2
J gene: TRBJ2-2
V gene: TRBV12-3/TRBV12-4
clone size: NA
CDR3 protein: CASRFMAGGNTGELFF
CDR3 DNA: TGTGCCAGCAGGTTCATGGCGGGAGGGAACACCGGGGAGCTGTTTTTT

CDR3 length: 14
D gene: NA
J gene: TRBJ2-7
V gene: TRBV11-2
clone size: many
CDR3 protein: CASSPGRGAYEQYF
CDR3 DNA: TGTGCCAGCAGCCCGGGCAGGGGCGCCTACGAGCAGTACTTC

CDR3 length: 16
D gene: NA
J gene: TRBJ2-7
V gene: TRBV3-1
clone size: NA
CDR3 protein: CASSQRGGSNSYEQYF
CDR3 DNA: TGTGCCAGCAGCCAAAGGGGCGGTAGTAACTCCTACGAGCAGTACTTC

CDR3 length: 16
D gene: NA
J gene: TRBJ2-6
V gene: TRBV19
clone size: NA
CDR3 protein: CASSVLGGTGANVLTF
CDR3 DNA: TGTGCCAGCTCCGTCCTTGGGGGAACGGGGGCCAACGTCCTGACTTTC

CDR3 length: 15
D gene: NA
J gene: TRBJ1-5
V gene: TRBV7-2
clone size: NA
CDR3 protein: CASSPGAPSNQPQHF
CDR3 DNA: TGTGCCAGCAGCCCCGGCGCCCCTAGCAATCAGCCCCAGCATTTT

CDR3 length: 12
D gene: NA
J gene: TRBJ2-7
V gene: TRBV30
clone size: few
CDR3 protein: CAWSVLSYEQYF
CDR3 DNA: TGTGCCTGGAGTGTATTGTCCTACGAGCAGTACTTC

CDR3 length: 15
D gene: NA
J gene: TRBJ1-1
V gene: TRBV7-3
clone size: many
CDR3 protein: CASSLTPTSNTEAFF
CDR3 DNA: TGTGCCAGCAGCTTAACTCCGACTTCGAACACTGAAGCTTTCTTT

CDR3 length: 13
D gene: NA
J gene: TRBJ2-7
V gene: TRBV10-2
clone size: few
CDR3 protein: CASKQGVSYEQYF
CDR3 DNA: TGCGCCAGCAAACAGGGAGTCTCCTACGAGCAGTACTTC

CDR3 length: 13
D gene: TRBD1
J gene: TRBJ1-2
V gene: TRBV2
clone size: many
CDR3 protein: CASSAGQIYGYTF
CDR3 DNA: TGTGCCAGCAGTGCGGGACAGATCTATGGCTACACCTTC

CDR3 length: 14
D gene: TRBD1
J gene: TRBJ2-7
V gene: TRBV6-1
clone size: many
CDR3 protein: CASSYRDRVYEQYF
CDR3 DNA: TGTGCCAGCAGTTACAGGGACAGGGTCTACGAGCAGTACTTC

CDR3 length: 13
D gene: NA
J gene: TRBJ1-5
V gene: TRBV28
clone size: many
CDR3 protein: CASSDRGNQPQHF
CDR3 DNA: TGTGCCAGCAGTGATCGCGGCAATCAGCCCCAGCATTTT

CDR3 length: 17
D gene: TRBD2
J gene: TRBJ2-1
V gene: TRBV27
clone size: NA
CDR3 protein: CAVWRTSGGASGNEQFF
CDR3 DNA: TGTGCCGTATGGAGGACTAGCGGGGGGGCGTCGGGCAATGAGCAGTTCTTC

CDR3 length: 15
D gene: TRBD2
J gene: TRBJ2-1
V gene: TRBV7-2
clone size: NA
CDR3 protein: CASLPRVAGANEQFF
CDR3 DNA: TGTGCCAGCCTACCGAGGGTAGCGGGGGCCAATGAGCAGTTCTTC

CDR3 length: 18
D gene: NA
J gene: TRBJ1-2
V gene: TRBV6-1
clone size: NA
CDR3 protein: CASSPYPKAYKMGYGYTF
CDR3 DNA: TGTGCCAGCAGCCCCTACCCCAAAGCCTACAAAATGGGCTATGGCTACACCTTC

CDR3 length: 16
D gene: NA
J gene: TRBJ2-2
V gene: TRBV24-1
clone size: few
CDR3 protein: CATSDLGLQSTGELFF
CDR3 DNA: TGTGCCACCAGTGATTTGGGGTTACAGTCCACCGGGGAGCTGTTTTTT

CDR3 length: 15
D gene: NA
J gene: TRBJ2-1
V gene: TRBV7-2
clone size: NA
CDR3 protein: CASSPGGSRGSEQFF
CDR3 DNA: TGTGCCAGCAGCCCAGGAGGTTCCAGGGGCAGCGAGCAGTTCTTC

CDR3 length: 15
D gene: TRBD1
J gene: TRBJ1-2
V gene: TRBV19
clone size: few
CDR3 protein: CASTIQGRANYGYTF
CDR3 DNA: TGTGCCAGTACCATACAGGGGAGAGCTAACTATGGCTACACCTTC

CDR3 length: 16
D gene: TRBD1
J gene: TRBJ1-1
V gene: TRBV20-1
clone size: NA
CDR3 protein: CSASGQGRSVGTEAFF
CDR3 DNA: TGCAGTGCTAGCGGACAGGGGCGATCGGTGGGCACTGAAGCTTTCTTT

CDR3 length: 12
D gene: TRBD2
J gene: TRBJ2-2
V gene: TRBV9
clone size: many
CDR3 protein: CASSGLAGELFF
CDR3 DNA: TGTGCCAGCAGCGGACTAGCGGGGGAGCTGTTTTTT

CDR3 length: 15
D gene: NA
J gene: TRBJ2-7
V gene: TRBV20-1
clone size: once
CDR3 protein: CSARVLSRGGYEQYF
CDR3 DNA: TGCAGTGCTAGAGTGTTGTCGCGTGGGGGCTACGAGCAGTACTTC

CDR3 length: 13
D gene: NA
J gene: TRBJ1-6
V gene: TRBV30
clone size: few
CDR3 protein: CAWSARLGSPLHF
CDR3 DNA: TGTGCCTGGAGTGCCCGCCTAGGGTCACCCCTCCACTTT